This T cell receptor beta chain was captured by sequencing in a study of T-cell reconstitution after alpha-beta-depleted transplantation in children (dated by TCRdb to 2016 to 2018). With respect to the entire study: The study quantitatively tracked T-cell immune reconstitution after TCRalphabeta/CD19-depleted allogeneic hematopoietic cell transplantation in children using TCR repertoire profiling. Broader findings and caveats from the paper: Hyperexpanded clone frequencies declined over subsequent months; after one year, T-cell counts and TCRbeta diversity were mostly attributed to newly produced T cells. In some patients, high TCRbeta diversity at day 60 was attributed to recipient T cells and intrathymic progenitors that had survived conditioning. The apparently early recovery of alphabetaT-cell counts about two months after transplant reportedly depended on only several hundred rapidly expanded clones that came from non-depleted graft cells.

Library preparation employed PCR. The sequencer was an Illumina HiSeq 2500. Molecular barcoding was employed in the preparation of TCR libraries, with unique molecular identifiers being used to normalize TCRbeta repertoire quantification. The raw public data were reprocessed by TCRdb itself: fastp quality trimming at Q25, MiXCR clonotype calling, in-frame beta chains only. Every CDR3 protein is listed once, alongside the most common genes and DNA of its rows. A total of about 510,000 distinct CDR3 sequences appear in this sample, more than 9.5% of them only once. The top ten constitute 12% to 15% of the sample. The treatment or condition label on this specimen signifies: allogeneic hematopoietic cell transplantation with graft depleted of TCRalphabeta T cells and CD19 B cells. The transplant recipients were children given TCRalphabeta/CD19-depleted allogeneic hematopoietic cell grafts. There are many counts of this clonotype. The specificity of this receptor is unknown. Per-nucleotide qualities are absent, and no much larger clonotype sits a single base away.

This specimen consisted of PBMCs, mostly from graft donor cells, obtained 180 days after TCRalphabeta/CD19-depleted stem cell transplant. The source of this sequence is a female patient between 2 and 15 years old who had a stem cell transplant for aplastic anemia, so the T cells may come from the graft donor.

The CDR3 region: CASSLEGQVYGYTF. The DNA is as follows: TGTGCCAGCAGCTTAGAGGGGCAAGTCTATGGCTACACCTTC. This receptor chain uses TRBV7-2 and TRBJ1-2; a tentative D match to TRBD1 spans 5 bases. The junction shows trimming of 1 base on V and 4 bases on J, plus 10 bases between the germline ends. The CDR3 measures 14 amino acids from cysteine to phenylalanine. Of the read, only the CDR3 DNA is kept; its 42 bases are in frame from base 1. According to the germline V gene, CDR1 reads SGHTA and CDR2 reads FQGNSA.